The 7 T cell receptor beta chains listed next were all sequenced from one sample in a study of siplizumab effects on memory and regulatory T cells. The repertoire was sequenced with immunoSEQ multiplex PCR; TCRdb's copy has only in-frame clones and lacks some. The sample holds 90,000 to 140,000 clones, approximately 94% seen once. Material: CD4+ T cells sorted from blood. These receptors were obtained from a human donor in good health.

V gene TRBV19 combines with J gene TRBJ2-3; D gene ambiguous. The length of the CDR3 is 15 residues. Germline-derived CDR1 and CDR2 are LNHDA and SQIVND (reference sequence). V was clipped by 5 bases and J by 0 bases, with 12 bases between them. The CDR3 DNA reads as TGTGCCAGTAGTCCCCGGGCGGATAGCACAGATACGCAGTATTTT. The encoded protein is CASSPRADSTDTQYF.

The CDR3 spells CASSLELGRGSNEQFF. CDR3 in DNA: TGTGCCAGCAGCTTAGAGTTGGGGCGCGGGAGCAATGAGCAGTTCTTC. The V and J genes are TRBV11-3 and TRBJ2-1; 7 positions agree with TRBD2. The CDR3 spans 16 residues. Trimming cost V 0 bases and J 6 bases; bases outside gene matches: 8. The germline CDR1 and CDR2 sequences are SGHNT and YENEEA.

V gene TRBV5-1 combines with J gene TRBJ2-1; D gene unclear. Trimming cost V 2 bases and J 8 bases, with 8 bases left between them. The CDR3 sequence is 12 residues long. In germline, CDR1 is SGHRS, CDR2 YFSETQ. As DNA, the CDR3 is TGCGCCAGCAGCTTTAGGGATGATGAGCAGTTCTTC. Encoded protein: CASSFRDDEQFF.

As DNA, the CDR3 is TGTGCCACCAGCAGGGGACAGGGGAGAGAGACCCAGTACTTC. Encoded protein: CATSRGQGRETQYF. V is TRBV15 and J is TRBJ2-5, with TRBD1 matching 10 bases. Trimming removed 3 bases from V and 4 bases from J; junction bases left unmatched: 2. Per germline, CDR1 LNHNV and CDR2 YYDKDF (reference sequence). This CDR3 contains 14 residues.

The chain uses TRBV10-3 and TRBJ2-6; D ambiguous. Germline V gene sequence: CDR1 ENHRY, CDR2 SYGVKD. The CDR3 runs to 15 residues. V lost 4 bases and J lost 2, with 9 bases in between. The CDR3 loop reads CAISGAVAGANVLTF. The CDR3 region has the DNA TGTGCCATCAGTGGGGCAGTGGCTGGGGCCAACGTCCTGACTTTC.

The rearrangement uses TRBV19 and TRBJ2-1; TRBD2 matches at 7 bases. The CDR3 has 13 amino acids. In germline, CDR1 is LNHDA, CDR2 SQIVND (reference sequence). V lost 3 bases to trimming and J lost 12 bases; unmatched junction nucleotides: 8. CDR3 sequence: CASSMGRGPGQFF. CDR3 DNA: TGTGCCAGTAGTATGGGGAGGGGCCCCGGGCAGTTCTTC.

The rearrangement uses TRBV18 and TRBJ2-1, with TRBD2 matching 7 bases. Germline CDR1 KGHSH, CDR2 LQKENI. V lost 6 bases and J lost 3; bases outside the gene matches: 11. This CDR3 has 16 residues. CDR3 sequence: CASSPPLATNYNEQFF. DNA for the CDR3: TGTGCCAGCTCTCCGCCACTAGCGACAAACTACAATGAGCAGTTCTTC.